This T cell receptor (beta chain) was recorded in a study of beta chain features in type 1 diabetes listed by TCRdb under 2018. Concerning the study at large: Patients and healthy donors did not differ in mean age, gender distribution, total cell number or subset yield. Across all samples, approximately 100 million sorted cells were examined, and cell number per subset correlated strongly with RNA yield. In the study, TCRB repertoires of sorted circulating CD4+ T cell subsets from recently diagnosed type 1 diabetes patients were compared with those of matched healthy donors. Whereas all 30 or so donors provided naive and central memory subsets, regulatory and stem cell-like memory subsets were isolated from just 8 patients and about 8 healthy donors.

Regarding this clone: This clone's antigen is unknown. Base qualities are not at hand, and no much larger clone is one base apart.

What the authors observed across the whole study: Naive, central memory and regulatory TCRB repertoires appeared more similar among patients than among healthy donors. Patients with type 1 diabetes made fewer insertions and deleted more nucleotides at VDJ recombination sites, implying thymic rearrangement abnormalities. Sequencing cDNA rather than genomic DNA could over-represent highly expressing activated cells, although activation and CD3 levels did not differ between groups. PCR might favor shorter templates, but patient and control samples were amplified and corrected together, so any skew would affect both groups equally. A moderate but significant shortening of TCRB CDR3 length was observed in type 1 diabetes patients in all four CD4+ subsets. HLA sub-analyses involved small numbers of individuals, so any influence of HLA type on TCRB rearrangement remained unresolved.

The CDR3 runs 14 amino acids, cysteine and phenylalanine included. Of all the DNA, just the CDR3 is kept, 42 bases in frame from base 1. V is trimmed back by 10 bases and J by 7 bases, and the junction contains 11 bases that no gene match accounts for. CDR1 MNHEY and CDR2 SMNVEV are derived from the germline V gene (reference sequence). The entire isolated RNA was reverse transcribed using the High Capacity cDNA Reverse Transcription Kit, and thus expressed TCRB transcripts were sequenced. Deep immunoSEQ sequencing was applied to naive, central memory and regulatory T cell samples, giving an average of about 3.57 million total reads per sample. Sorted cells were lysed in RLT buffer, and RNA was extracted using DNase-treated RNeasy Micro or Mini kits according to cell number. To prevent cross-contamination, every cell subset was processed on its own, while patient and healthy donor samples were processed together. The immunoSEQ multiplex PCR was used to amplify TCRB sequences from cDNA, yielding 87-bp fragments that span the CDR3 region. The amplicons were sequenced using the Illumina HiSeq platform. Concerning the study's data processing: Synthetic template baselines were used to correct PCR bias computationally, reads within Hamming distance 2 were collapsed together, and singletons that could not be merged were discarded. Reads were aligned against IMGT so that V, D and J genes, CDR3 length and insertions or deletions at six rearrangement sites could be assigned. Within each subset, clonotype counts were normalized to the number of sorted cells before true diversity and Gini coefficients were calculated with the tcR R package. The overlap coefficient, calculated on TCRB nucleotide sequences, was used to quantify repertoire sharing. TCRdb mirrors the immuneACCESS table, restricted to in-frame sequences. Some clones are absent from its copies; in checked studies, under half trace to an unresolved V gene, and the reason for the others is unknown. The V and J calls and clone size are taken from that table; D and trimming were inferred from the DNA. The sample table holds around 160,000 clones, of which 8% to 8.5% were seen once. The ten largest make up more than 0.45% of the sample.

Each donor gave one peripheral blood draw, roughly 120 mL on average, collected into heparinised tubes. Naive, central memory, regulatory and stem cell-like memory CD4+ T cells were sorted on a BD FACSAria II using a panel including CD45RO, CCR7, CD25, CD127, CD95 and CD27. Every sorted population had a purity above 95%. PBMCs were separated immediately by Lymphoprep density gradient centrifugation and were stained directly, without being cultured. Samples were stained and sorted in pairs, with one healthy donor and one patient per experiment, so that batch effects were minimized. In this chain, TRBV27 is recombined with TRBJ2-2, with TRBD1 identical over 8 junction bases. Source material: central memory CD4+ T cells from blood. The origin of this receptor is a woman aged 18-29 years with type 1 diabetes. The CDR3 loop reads CATLRDRGGGELFF. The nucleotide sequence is TGTGCCACGCTACGTGACAGGGGCGGCGGGGAGCTGTTTTTT.